This T cell receptor beta chain emerged from a study of blood T cells in healthy people across ages (dated by TCRdb to the mid-2010s). About the full investigation: In model experiments, template switching captured about one uniquely barcoded TCR beta cDNA molecule for every two T cells. Age-related changes in TCR beta repertoire diversity were measured in the study by deep sequencing normalized with unique cDNA molecular identifiers. The donors were divided into four age groups: young (average around 17 years), middle-aged (approximately 39), aged (about 56) and long-lived (about 79). To avoid experimental bias, donors of different ages were distributed randomly across sequencing lanes. Two additional independent replicas of 1 million unique cDNA reads from the same blood draw were analyzed for two donors (one aged 18 to 29 and one aged 80 or older).

Receptors were amplified or captured by 5' RACE. Instrument on record: Illumina HiSeq 2500. A second roughly 6 to 12 cycle PCR used a sample-barcoded 5' primer and a J-beta primer mix. Each TCR beta cDNA molecule received a unique molecular identifier from a template-switch 5' adaptor carrying 12 random nucleotides. Each sample yielded at least 3 million CDR3-containing paired-end reads. First-strand cDNA synthesis was performed from all RNA using the Mint cDNA synthesis kit, with priming by a TRBC-specific oligonucleotide. Following uracil-DNA glycosylase treatment, a first 18-cycle PCR with universal primers M1SS and BC2_uni_R was performed on all cDNA. The published analysis was carried out like this. For normalization, 1 million high-quality reads, each with a distinct molecular identifier, were randomly selected from each sample. Instead of being binned into consensus sequences, reads with shared molecular identifiers were discarded. CDR3 identification, clonotype clustering and error correction used MiTCR with a Q25 quality threshold and the strictest error-elimination algorithm. Lower-bound total TCR beta diversity was estimated with a nonparametric unseen species model using Euler transformation. TCRdb redid the processing of the public reads, applying fastp at Q25 and MiXCR, and retained in-frame beta chains. CDR3 protein duplicates are merged, each entry listing the most common genes and DNA. The V and J calls were determined by TCRdb, not by the authors. A total of about 1.4 million distinct CDR3 sequences appear in this sample, approximately 59% of them only once. 6.5% to 8.5% of the sample belongs to the ten largest clones.

Overall study results and their limits: Observed TCR beta diversity per million T cells fell roughly linearly with age, and a significant reduction was already apparent by age roughly 40. Compared with the aged group, more naive CD4+ T cells, fewer expanded clones and increased TCR diversity were shown by the long-lived group, suggesting age selection. Bulk unsorted PBMC profiling prevented conclusive comparison of naive and antigen-experienced compartments. Because the CMV infection status of the donors was unknown, age-related changes in expanded clonotypes may potentially have been confounded. The percentage of naive T cells measured by flow cytometry correlated strongly with observed TCR beta diversity. Estimates of total diversity based on one million sequenced T cells were regarded as lower bounds and as underestimates.

Note on this clonotype: The specificity of this receptor is unknown. No quality values exist for individual bases; no much larger clone is one base distant.

The 39 donors, aged roughly 6 to 95 years, were systemically healthy Caucasian individuals from Russia. Each donor gave about 9.7 milliliters of peripheral blood, drawn into EDTA-treated Vacutainer tubes. Ficoll-Paque density-gradient centrifugation was used to isolate PBMCs, with at least 6.5 million obtained per sample. Trizol reagent was used to extract total RNA from the PBMCs, yielding at least 6 micrograms per sample. The percentages of naive CD45RAhigh/CD27high T cells were determined by flow cytometry on a PBMC aliquot from every donor. The CDR3 goes from the cysteine to the phenylalanine over 14 residues. The read is trimmed to its CDR3 DNA, 42 bases read in frame from base 1. The germline V gene (reference sequence) yields DFQATT for CDR1 and SNEGSKA for CDR2. Trimming removed 0 bases from V and 2 bases from J, leaving 9 bases between the germline ends.

The receptor comes from a young man in good health. The sequenced sample was blood. This sequence uses TRBV20-1 and TRBJ2-3; TRBD1 is perhaps the D gene, given 6 matching bases. Read as DNA, the sequence is TGCAGTGCTAGAGAAGGACAGTTCACAGATACGCAGTATTTT. This yields the protein CSAREGQFTDTQYF.